This note documents a single T cell receptor beta chain sequence. Its antigen is not known. Produced via immunoSEQ multiplex PCR; TCRdb's table is partial and in-frame only. The sample lists 85,000 to 90,000 clones, roughly 92% occurring once. The data were taken from a study of graft-versus-host responses after intestinal transplantation. In the study overall: Transplants were multivisceral, liver-intestinal, or isolated intestinal.

The study's findings and limits: Early HvG declines after transplant were associated with peak circulating GvH clone levels.

This CDR3 comprises 15 residues. CDR1 SGHTA and CDR2 FQGNSA come from the germline V gene. Trimming took 3 bases from V and 6 from J, leaving 14 bases between them. The specimen was unstimulated CD4+ T cells sorted from spleen or lymph node cells, collected before intestinal transplant. V usage is TRBV7-2 and J usage is TRBJ2-2; D is unresolved. This clonotype was obtained from a human donor who received an intestinal transplant. CDR3 DNA sequence: TGTGCCAGCAGCTTTCAAGGATTCCAATCCGGGGAGCTGTTTTTT. Translation: CASSFQGFQSGELFF.